The rows below give T cell receptor beta chains drawn from one sample of a study of naive and memory T cell subsets. TCRdb re-called the UMI-ligation and nested PCR reads through MiXCR, storing one row per CDR3 protein. The sample includes around 83,000 distinct CDR3 sequences, approximately 10% of them seen just once. Sequencing was performed on naive CD4+ T cells from blood. These TCRs come from a human donor in good health. CDR3s include the opening cysteine and the closing phenylalanine or tryptophan. The order of the fields is clone size, V gene, D gene, J gene, CDR3 protein, CDR3 DNA. A D gene is named only where the DNA matches it firmly. Some rows mark clone size as missing; the rest say once, few, many or name a class of expanded clone.

few	TRBV20-1	.	TRBJ2-6	CSARDRRQHSGANVLTF	TGCAGTGCTAGAGATAGGAGACAGCACTCTGGGGCCAACGTCCTGACTTTC
.	TRBV24-1	.	TRBJ2-5	CATSDVPQETQYF	TGTGCCACCAGTGACGTGCCCCAAGAGACCCAGTACTTC
few	TRBV2	TRBD1	TRBJ2-7	CASRMDRTSSYEQYF	TGTGCCAGCAGAATGGACAGGACCAGCTCCTACGAGCAGTACTTC
few	TRBV20-1	.	TRBJ2-2	CSASGVRNTGELFF	TGCAGTGCTAGCGGGGTCAGGAACACCGGGGAGCTGTTTTTT
.	TRBV12-3/TRBV12-4	TRBD1	TRBJ1-5	CASSGQLNQPQHF	TGTGCCAGCTCGGGACAGCTAAATCAGCCCCAGCATTTT
few	TRBV5-5	.	TRBJ2-1	CASSLVLSSYNEQFF	TGTGCCAGCAGCTTGGTCCTCAGCTCCTACAATGAGCAGTTCTTC
many	TRBV15	.	TRBJ2-2	CATSRDRGELFF	TGTGCCACCAGCAGAGATCGGGGGGAGCTGTTTTTT
.	TRBV25-1	.	TRBJ2-2	CASSGAGLIWTGELFF	TGTGCCAGCAGTGGAGCCGGCTTAATATGGACCGGGGAGCTGTTTTTT
few	TRBV19	TRBD1	TRBJ2-7	CASSTLTGQTYEQYF	TGTGCCAGTAGTACCCTGACAGGGCAAACTTACGAGCAGTACTTC
.	TRBV30	.	TRBJ1-1	CAWSVSPNTEAFF	TGTGCCTGGAGCGTCTCACCAAACACTGAAGCTTTCTTT
many	TRBV12-3/TRBV12-4	.	TRBJ2-6	CASSLPGLSGANVLTF	TGTGCCAGCAGCTTACCGGGACTCTCTGGGGCCAACGTCCTGACTTTC
many	TRBV6-2/TRBV6-3	.	TRBJ2-1	CASSYGGDEQFF	TGTGCCAGCAGTTACGGAGGGGATGAGCAGTTCTTC
many	TRBV4-2	TRBD2	TRBJ2-7	CASSRFYLAGGEQYF	TGTGCCAGCAGTCGTTTCTATTTGGCGGGAGGAGAGCAGTACTTC
few	TRBV7-3	TRBD1	TRBJ1-6	CASSLSPVMQGVMSAPLHF	TGTGCCAGCAGCTTAAGCCCGGTCATGCAGGGGGTCATGAGTGCACCCCTCCACTTT
.	TRBV5-1	.	TRBJ2-3	CASSLMQDTQYF	TGCGCCAGCAGCTTGATGCAAGATACGCAGTATTTT
few	TRBV12-3/TRBV12-4	TRBD2	TRBJ2-1	CASTLLAGVNEQFF	TGTGCCAGCACTCTTCTAGCGGGGGTAAATGAGCAGTTCTTC
many	TRBV4-3	.	TRBJ1-3	CASSQDLGSSGNTIYF	TGCGCCAGCAGCCAAGATCTGGGAAGCTCTGGAAACACCATATATTTT
.	TRBV20-1	.	TRBJ2-7	CSAREGVGTFYEQYF	TGCAGTGCTAGAGAAGGAGTCGGGACCTTCTACGAGCAGTACTTC
few	TRBV20-1	.	TRBJ1-5	CSASLAGNQPQHF	TGCAGTGCTAGTTTGGCCGGGAATCAGCCCCAGCATTTT
.	TRBV6-1	.	TRBJ1-5	CASKTPGSNQPQHF	TGTGCCAGCAAGACACCCGGGAGCAATCAGCCCCAGCATTTT
.	TRBV7-2	.	TRBJ2-3	CASSSSPTDTQYF	TGTGCCAGCAGCTCCTCTCCCACAGATACGCAGTATTTT
many	TRBV3-1	TRBD1	TRBJ2-7	CASSLGTGQYF	TGTGCCAGCAGCCTGGGGACAGGTCAGTACTTC
.	TRBV29-1	.	TRBJ1-1	CSVKTRLNTEAFF	TGCAGCGTAAAGACACGACTGAACACTGAAGCTTTCTTT
.	TRBV29-1	TRBD1	TRBJ2-7	CSAVDRATYEQYF	TGCAGCGCTGTGGACAGGGCAACCTACGAGCAGTACTTC
many	TRBV29-1	.	TRBJ2-7	CSVSKQGVFSSGSYEQYF	TGCAGCGTTTCTAAACAGGGGGTTTTCAGTAGCGGGAGTTACGAGCAGTACTTC
once	TRBV6-5	.	TRBJ2-7	CASSLGGQRASEQYF	TGTGCCAGCAGCCTCGGGGGACAGAGGGCCTCCGAGCAGTACTTC
few	TRBV7-2	.	TRBJ2-7	CASSLGSSSEYEQYF	TGTGCCAGCAGCTTAGGTTCGTCAAGCGAGTACGAGCAGTACTTC
.	TRBV7-9	.	TRBJ1-5	CASSLGSEGTQHF	TGTGCCAGCAGCTTAGGATCCGAGGGGACCCAGCATTTT
many	TRBV2	.	TRBJ1-2	CASSTQGSGLGYTF	TGTGCCAGCAGCACCCAGGGGAGTGGCCTTGGCTACACCTTC
many	TRBV29-1	TRBD1	TRBJ2-5	CSVPPTGQGQETQYF	TGCAGCGTTCCACCGACGGGACAGGGGCAAGAGACCCAGTACTTC
few	TRBV7-2	.	TRBJ2-5	CASSIHRDPRRETQYF	TGTGCCAGCAGCATCCACCGGGACCCTCGCCGGGAGACCCAGTACTTC
.	TRBV7-2	.	TRBJ1-3	CASSLGMGLVGNAIYF	TGTGCCAGCAGCTTAGGAATGGGGCTGGTTGGAAACGCCATATATTTT
few	TRBV29-1	.	TRBJ2-1	CSVLPRRRGHNEQFF	TGCAGCGTTTTACCACGAAGGCGGGGCCACAATGAGCAGTTCTTC